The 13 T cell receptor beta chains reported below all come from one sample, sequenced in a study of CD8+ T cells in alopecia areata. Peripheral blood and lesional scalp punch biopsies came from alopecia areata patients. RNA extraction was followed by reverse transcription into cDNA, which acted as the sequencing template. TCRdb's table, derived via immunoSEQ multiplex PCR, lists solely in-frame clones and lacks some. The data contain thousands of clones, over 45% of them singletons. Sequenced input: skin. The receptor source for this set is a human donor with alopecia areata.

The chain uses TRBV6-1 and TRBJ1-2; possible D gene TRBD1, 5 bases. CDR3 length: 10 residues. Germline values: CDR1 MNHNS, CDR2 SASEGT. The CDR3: CLTANYGYTF. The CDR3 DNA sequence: TGTTTGACAGCTAACTATGGCTACACCTTC.

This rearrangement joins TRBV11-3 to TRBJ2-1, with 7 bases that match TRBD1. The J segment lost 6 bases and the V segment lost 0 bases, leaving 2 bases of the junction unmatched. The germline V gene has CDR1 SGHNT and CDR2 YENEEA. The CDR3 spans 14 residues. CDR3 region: CASSLDRTGNEQFF. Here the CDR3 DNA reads TGTGCCAGCAGCTTAGATCGGACAGGCAATGAGCAGTTCTTC.

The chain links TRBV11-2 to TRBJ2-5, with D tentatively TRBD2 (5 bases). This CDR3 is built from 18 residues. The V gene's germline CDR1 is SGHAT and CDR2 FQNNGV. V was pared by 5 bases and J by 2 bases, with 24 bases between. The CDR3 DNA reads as TGTGCCAGCAGCCTGGGAGACGGGGTTTCCCACCTTCAAGAGACCCAGTACTTC. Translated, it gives CASSLGDGVSHLQETQYF.

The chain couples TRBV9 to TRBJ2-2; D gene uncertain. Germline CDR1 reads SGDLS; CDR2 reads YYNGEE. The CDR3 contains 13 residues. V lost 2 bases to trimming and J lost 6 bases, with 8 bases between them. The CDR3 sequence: CASSVFQAGELFF. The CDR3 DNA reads TGTGCCAGCAGCGTGTTTCAGGCCGGGGAGCTGTTTTTT.

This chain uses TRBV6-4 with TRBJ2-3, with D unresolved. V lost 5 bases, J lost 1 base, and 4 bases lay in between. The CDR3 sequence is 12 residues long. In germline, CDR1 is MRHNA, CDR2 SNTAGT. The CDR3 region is CASSPGTDTQYF. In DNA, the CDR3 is TGTGCCAGCAGTCCAGGCACAGATACGCAGTATTTT.

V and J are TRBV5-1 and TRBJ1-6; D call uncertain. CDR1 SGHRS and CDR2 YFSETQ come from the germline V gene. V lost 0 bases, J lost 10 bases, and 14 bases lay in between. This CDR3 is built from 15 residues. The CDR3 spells CASSLGVARSSPLHF. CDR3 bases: TGCGCCAGCAGCTTGGGGGTAGCGCGGAGCTCACCCCTCCACTTT.

CDR3 in amino acids: CATKGNGIGETQYF. The DNA for the CDR3 is TGTGCCACCAAGGGGAACGGGATTGGAGAGACCCAGTACTTC. The chain carries TRBV10-3 and TRBJ2-5; D possibly matches TRBD1 or TRBD2 (5 bases each). V lost 10 bases to trimming and J lost 4 bases, with 19 bases between them. The CDR3 sequence is 14 residues long. Looked up from germline, CDR1 is ENHRY and CDR2 is SYGVKD.

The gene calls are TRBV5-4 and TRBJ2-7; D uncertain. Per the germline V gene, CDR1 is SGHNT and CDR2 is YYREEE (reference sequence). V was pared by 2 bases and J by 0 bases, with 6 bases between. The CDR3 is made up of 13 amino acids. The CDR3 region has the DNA TGTGCCAGCAGCTTCGTGAGCTCCTACGAGCAGTACTTC. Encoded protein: CASSFVSSYEQYF.

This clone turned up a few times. CDR3 amino acids: CATSRDSTGYTF. The CDR3 DNA reads as TGTGCCACCAGCAGAGATAGTACGGGCTACACCTTC. J is TRBJ1-2 and V is TRBV15; D is uncertain. From germline, CDR1 is LNHNV and CDR2 YYDKDF (reference sequence). Trimming stripped 0 bases from V and 8 bases from J, with 7 bases between. There are 12 residues in the CDR3.

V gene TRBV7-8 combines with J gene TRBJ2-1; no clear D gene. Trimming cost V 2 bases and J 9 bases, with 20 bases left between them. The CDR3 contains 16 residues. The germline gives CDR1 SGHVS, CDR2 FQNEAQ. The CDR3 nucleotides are TGTGCCAGCAGCTTAAAGCGACCCGGCCCCCGAACTGAGCAGTTCTTC. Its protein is CASSLKRPGPRTEQFF.

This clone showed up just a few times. The CDR3 bases are TGTGCCAGCTCACCACGACAGGGGTCCCAAGAGACCCAGTACTTC. Amino acids: CASSPRQGSQETQYF. The chain joins TRBV18 to TRBJ2-5; 8 positions match TRBD1. Germline V lookup: CDR1 KGHSH, CDR2 LQKENI. The length of the CDR3 is 15 residues. V was pared by 1 base and J by 1 base, with 2 bases of the junction left unmatched.

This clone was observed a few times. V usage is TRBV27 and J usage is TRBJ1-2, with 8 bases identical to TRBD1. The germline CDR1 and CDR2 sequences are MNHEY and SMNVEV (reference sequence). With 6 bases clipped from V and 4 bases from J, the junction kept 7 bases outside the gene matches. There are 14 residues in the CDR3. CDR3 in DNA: TGTGCCAGCAGAGGCAGGGGGCCACCCTATGGCTACACCTTC. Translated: CASRGRGPPYGYTF.

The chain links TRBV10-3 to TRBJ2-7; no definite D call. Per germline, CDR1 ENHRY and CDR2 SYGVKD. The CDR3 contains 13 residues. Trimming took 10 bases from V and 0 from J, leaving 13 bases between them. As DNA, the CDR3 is TGTGCCAACCAACGAGGCGACTCCTACGAGCAGTACTTC. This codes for CANQRGDSYEQYF.